Below, one T cell receptor (beta chain) is given with its context. Germline loops: CDR1 LNHNV, CDR2 YYDKDF (reference sequence). The germline V and J ends were trimmed by 5 bases and 0 bases, with 11 bases remaining between them. The CDR3 spans 15 residues. CD45RO negativity and positive selection for CCR7 defined naive CD8 cells, a population that excluded terminally differentiated effector memory CD45RA+ cells. In the authors' methods: Filtering of immunoSEQ junctional sequences could not match full-length read filtering. Using immunoSEQ multiplex PCR, the repertoire was profiled, and TCRdb retains in-frame clones only, with some absent. V, J and clone size were drawn from that table, and D and trimming were deduced from the DNA. The table lists roughly 650,000 clones, roughly 96% of them singletons. The data were obtained in a study of shared clonotypes between healthy human individuals. Study details: Three plates were used per donor for CD4 naive, three for CD4 memory, two for CD8 naive and one for CD8 memory.

The receptor comes from a woman aged 25 to 39 in good health. The chain combines TRBV15 with TRBJ2-1; D may correspond to TRBD1 or TRBD2 (5 bases each). Sequencing used naive CD8+ T cells sorted from blood. In DNA form, the CDR3 reads TGTGCCACCAGCGCCCGGGACCACTCCTACAATGAGCAGTTCTTC. The encoded protein is CATSARDHSYNEQFF.